The 30 T cell receptor beta chains reported below all come from one sample, sequenced in a study of memory CD4+ T cells and cytomegalovirus serostatus. Single viable CD3+CD4+CD8-CD45RO+ cells were sorted as the memory CD4+ T cells. Only in-frame clones appear in the TCRdb table, and some are missing; sequencing was by immunoSEQ multiplex PCR. The table lists 50,000 to 60,000 clones, 82% of them singletons. Sequenced input: memory CD4+ T cells from blood. These receptors were taken from an adult in good health and CMV-seronegative.

The chain combines TRBV6-1 with TRBJ2-2; TRBD2 matches at 10 bases. The V gene's germline CDR1 is MNHNS and CDR2 SASEGT. The CDR3 is 14 amino acids. V gave up 7 bases and J gave up 4 bases; unmatched junction bases: 3. The CDR3 reads CASKLAGSTGELFF. CDR3 coding DNA: TGTGCCAGCAAACTAGCGGGGAGCACCGGGGAGCTGTTTTTT.

This chain uses TRBV5-8 with TRBJ2-5, with no clear D. CDR3 length: 11 residues. The germline gives CDR1 SGHTS, CDR2 YDEGEE. V lost 4 bases and J lost 6, with 7 bases in between. DNA of the CDR3: TGTGCCAGCAGCGGGTTGAAGACCCAGTACTTC. As protein: CASSGLKTQYF. The whole variable domain, filled in from reference TRBV5-8 and TRBJ2-5, reads EAGVTQSPTHLIKTRGQQATLRCSPISGHTSVYWYQQALGLGLQFLLWYDEGEERNRGNFPPRFSGRQFPNYSSELNVNALELEDSALYLCASSGLKTQYFGPGTRLLVL.

This clone was picked up one time. The V call is TRBV7-9, the J call TRBJ1-5; D uncertain. The CDR3 is 17 amino acids. Germline V gene lookup returns CDR1 SEHNR and CDR2 FQNEAQ (reference sequence). Trimming left V 1 base short and J 2 bases short, with 15 bases between. Written as DNA, the CDR3 is TGTGCCAGCAGCTTAGTACCGGGAGGCAACGGCAATCAGCCCCAGCATTTT. Protein product: CASSLVPGGNGNQPQHF.

With regard to this clone: One end of the junction is discordant with germline, which a read error may explain. This chain connects TRBV6-1 to TRBJ1-1; perhaps TRBD1 as D (5 bases). CDR1 is MNHNS and CDR2 is SASEGT in the germline V gene. This CDR3 contains 10 residues. Written as DNA, the CDR3 is TGTGCCAGCAGTGGTATGGGGCCACTATTT. It is translated as CASSGMGPLF.

DNA for the CDR3: TGTGCCAGCAGCTTGGGTGTTCGGGGCGGCTATGGCTACACCTTC. Translating it yields CASSLGVRGGYGYTF. V is TRBV5-4 and J is TRBJ1-2, with D possibly being TRBD1 (5 bases). Germline CDR1 reads SGHNT; CDR2 reads YYREEE (reference sequence). V was cut by 0 bases and J by 4 bases, with 13 bases left in between. This CDR3 has 15 amino acids. The full variable domain, with the rest looked up from reference TRBV5-4 and TRBJ1-2, is ETGVTQSPTHLIKTRGQQVTLRCSSQSGHNTVSWYQQALGQGPQFIFQYYREEENGRGNFPPRFSGLQFPNYSSELNVNALELDDSALYLCASSLGVRGGYGYTFGSGTRLTVV.

The rearrangement links TRBV6-1 to TRBJ1-3; D unresolved. The CDR3 spans 13 residues. Germline CDR1 is MNHNS and CDR2 is SASEGT. Trimming shortened V by 7 bases and J by 0 bases, and 7 bases separated the two germline ends. As DNA, the CDR3 is TGTGCCAGCATTAGGACCTCTGGAAACACCATATATTTT. Protein product: CASIRTSGNTIYF.

The chain joins TRBV11-3 to TRBJ2-1; possibly TRBD2 for D (5 bases). With 1 base removed from V and 6 bases from J, the gap between germline ends came to 13 bases. CDR3 length equals 15 residues. From germline, CDR1 is SGHNT and CDR2 YENEEA. CDR3 protein: CASSLVGASSNEQFF. The CDR3 nucleotides read TGTGCCAGCAGCTTAGTGGGTGCTAGCTCCAATGAGCAGTTCTTC. The full variable domain, its missing parts supplied by reference TRBV11-3 and TRBJ2-1, is EAGVVQSPRYKIIEKKQPVAFWCNPISGHNTLYWYLQNLGQGPELLIRYENEEAVDDSQLPKDRFSAERLKGVDSTLKIQPAELGDSAVYLCASSLVGASSNEQFFGPGTRLTVL.

A single count supports this clone. The chain combines TRBV4-2 with TRBJ2-5; the D call may be TRBD1 or TRBD2 (5 bases each). The CDR3 length is 14 residues. CDR1 and CDR2 from the germline V gene are LGHNA and YNFKEQ. The V end lost 6 bases, the J end lost 3 bases, and 14 bases lay between the germline ends. This chain's CDR3 is CASSPGTAKETQYF. CDR3 DNA: TGTGCCAGCAGTCCCGGGACGGCGAAAGAGACCCAGTACTTC.

This chain uses TRBV6-6 with TRBJ1-3, with unresolved D. This CDR3 has 13 residues. With 0 bases removed from V and 3 bases from J, the gap between germline ends came to 3 bases. Germline CDR1 reads MNHNY; CDR2 reads SVGAGI (reference sequence). CDR3 nucleotide sequence: TGTGCCAGCAGTTACTCGTTTGGAAACACCATATATTTT. Translating gives CASSYSFGNTIYF.

The chain is built from TRBV18 and TRBJ1-5; TRBD1 matches at 8 bases. CDR1 KGHSH and CDR2 LQKENI come from the germline V gene. Trimming cost V 3 bases and J 5 bases; bases outside gene matches: 3. The CDR3 covers 14 residues. CDR3 region: CASSPGQGDQPQHF. CDR3 bases: TGTGCCAGCTCACCTGGACAGGGAGATCAGCCCCAGCATTTT.

The genes are TRBV15 and TRBJ1-1; D possibly corresponds to TRBD1 (6 bases). This CDR3 is built from 17 residues. Germline V gene data show CDR1 as LNHNV and CDR2 as YYDKDF (reference sequence). The V end was cut by 0 bases, the J end by 1 base, with 15 bases between. The CDR3 is CATSRDVRGRGNTEAFF. The CDR3 region has the DNA TGTGCCACCAGCAGAGATGTCAGGGGCCGCGGGAACACTGAAGCTTTCTTT.

The V and J genes are TRBV10-3 and TRBJ2-1; D call uncertain. The germline V gene encodes CDR1 ENHRY and CDR2 SYGVKD. CDR3 length equals 14 residues. The ends were cut back, 3 bases at V and 9 bases at J, with 15 bases in the middle. DNA for the CDR3: TGTGCCATCAGTGAAGTCTCTGGGGATGCTGAGCAGTTCTTC. Protein product: CAISEVSGDAEQFF.

This chain links TRBV6-5 with TRBJ1-1; D possibly corresponds to TRBD1 (6 bases). CDR1 MNHEY and CDR2 SVGAGI come from the germline V gene. V lost 0 bases and J 0 bases, leaving 11 bases between the germline ends. The CDR3 covers 16 residues. CDR3 in DNA: TGTGCCAGCAGTTACTCCGGGACACACATGAACACTGAAGCTTTCTTT. This sequence encodes CASSYSGTHMNTEAFF.

This clone was counted once. The rearrangement links TRBV5-1 to TRBJ2-7, with 9 bases lining up with TRBD2. J lost 0 bases, V lost 0 bases, and 7 bases had no gene match. CDR1 and CDR2 (germline): SGHRS, YFSETQ. CDR3 length equals 17 residues. This CDR3 reads CASSLALGTSPSYEQYF. CDR3 bases: TGCGCCAGCAGCTTGGCCTTGGGGACTAGCCCCTCCTACGAGCAGTACTTC.

This sequence joins TRBV5-4 and TRBJ1-1, with D uncertain. Germline CDR1 is SGHNT and CDR2 is YYREEE (reference sequence). The V end was cut by 0 bases, the J end by 0 bases, with 15 bases between. The CDR3 extends over 17 amino acids. The CDR3 loop reads CASSLVGDRVVNTEAFF. The DNA of the CDR3 is TGTGCCAGCAGCTTGGTCGGGGATCGGGTTGTGAACACTGAAGCTTTCTTT. The full variable domain, rest sourced from reference TRBV5-4 and TRBJ1-1, is ETGVTQSPTHLIKTRGQQVTLRCSSQSGHNTVSWYQQALGQGPQFIFQYYREEENGRGNFPPRFSGLQFPNYSSELNVNALELDDSALYLCASSLVGDRVVNTEAFFGQGTRLTVV.

This clone occurred once. The gene calls are TRBV5-8 and TRBJ2-5; 9 nucleotides agree with TRBD2. CDR1 is SGHTS and CDR2 is YDEGEE in the germline V gene. V dropped 1 base and J dropped 3; count of bases not matched to a gene: 16. CDR3 length: 19 residues. CDR3: CASSLWLAAGGPAEETQYF. The CDR3 DNA is TGTGCCAGCAGCTTGTGGTTAGCTGCGGGGGGGCCAGCCGAAGAGACCCAGTACTTC.

V and J are TRBV5-1 and TRBJ2-3; D gene ambiguous. Trimming shortened V by 0 bases and J by 4 bases, and 12 bases separated the two germline ends. Germline V lookup: CDR1 SGHRS, CDR2 YFSETQ. The length of the CDR3 is 15 residues. CDR3 DNA: TGCGCCAGCAGCTTGGTCCAGCTGTCTGCAGATACGCAGTATTTT. Its protein is CASSLVQLSADTQYF.

J is TRBJ2-1 and V is TRBV11-1; 9 positions agree with TRBD2. Germline V gives CDR1 SGHAT, CDR2 FQDESV (reference sequence). This CDR3 is built from 15 residues. With 1 base clipped from V and 4 bases from J, the junction kept 2 bases outside the gene matches. The DNA of the CDR3 is TGTGCCAGCAGCTTAGGCGGGGGGGAGTACAATGAGCAGTTCTTC. Its protein is CASSLGGGEYNEQFF.

In this sample, this clone turned up a few times. The V call is TRBV7-6, the J call TRBJ2-4; 11 nucleotides line up with TRBD1. Germline lookup yields CDR1 SGHVS and CDR2 FNYEAQ. CDR3 length: 13 amino acids. Germline trimming cut 3 bases from V and 8 bases from J; bases unmatched to any gene: 0. The CDR3: CASSLGQGDIQYF. CDR3 in DNA: TGTGCCAGCAGCTTGGGACAGGGGGACATTCAGTACTTC.

CDR3 nucleotides: TGTGCCAGCAGTGACGGGACAGGATACTCCTACGAGCAGTACTTC. It translates to CASSDGTGYSYEQYF. V is TRBV6-1 and J is TRBJ2-7; the match to TRBD1 covers 8 bases. There are 15 residues in the CDR3. Looked up from germline, CDR1 is MNHNS and CDR2 is SASEGT. V shed 3 bases, J shed 0 bases, and the junction held 4 bases outside the gene matches.

CDR3 sequence reads: CASSHRDRANQPQHF. The DNA of the CDR3 is TGTGCCAGCAGCCACCGGGACAGGGCTAATCAGCCCCAGCATTTT. V usage is TRBV7-8 and J usage is TRBJ1-5; TRBD1 agrees at 9 bases. Germline values: CDR1 SGHVS, CDR2 FQNEAQ. The length of the CDR3 is 15 residues. The junction had 6 bases not matched to a gene; V was cut back by 5 bases and J by 4 bases.

This sequence joins TRBV5-1 and TRBJ2-1; perhaps TRBD1 as D (5 bases). The CDR3 runs 15 residues. V shed 1 base and J shed 2 bases, with 10 bases lying between them. CDR1 and CDR2 (germline): SGHRS, YFSETQ. CDR3: CASSLQGFTYNEQFF. The CDR3 DNA reads TGCGCCAGCAGCTTGCAGGGTTTCACCTACAATGAGCAGTTCTTC.

The chain employs TRBV4-1 and TRBJ1-5, with a tentative D call TRBD1 (5 bases). Germline CDR1 reads MGHRA; CDR2 reads YSYEKL. The germline V and J ends were trimmed by 3 bases and 2 bases, with 11 bases remaining between them. The length of the CDR3 is 15 residues. CDR3 protein: CASSHRDSGNQPQHF. The CDR3 nucleotides are TGCGCCAGCAGCCACAGGGATTCGGGCAATCAGCCCCAGCATTTT.

This sequence joins TRBV28 and TRBJ2-4, with TRBD1 as a possible D gene (5 bases). This CDR3 is 15 amino acids long. Germline lookup yields CDR1 MDHEN and CDR2 SYDVKM. V lost 6 bases, J lost 2 bases, and 14 bases lay in between. CDR3: CASSPAQGSKNIQYF. CDR3 sequence (DNA): TGTGCCAGCAGCCCGGCTCAGGGATCCAAAAACATTCAGTACTTC. The variable domain in full, with the rest retrieved from reference TRBV28 and TRBJ2-4, is DVKVTQSSRYLVKRTGEKVFLECVQDMDHENMFWYRQDPGLGLRLIYFSYDVKMKEKGDIPEGYSVSREKKERFSLILESASTNQTSMYLCASSPAQGSKNIQYFGAGTRLSVL.

The V gene is TRBV10-2, the J gene TRBJ2-7; 14 bases match TRBD2. CDR1 and CDR2 (germline): WSHSY, SAAADI. The CDR3 is 17 amino acids. With V trimmed by 3 bases and J by 7 bases, 11 bases remained unmatched. The CDR3 spells CASSEGGPGLAGEEQYF. The CDR3 DNA sequence: TGCGCCAGCAGTGAAGGTGGGCCGGGACTAGCGGGGGAAGAGCAGTACTTC.

The V and J genes are TRBV27 and TRBJ2-6; D is unresolved. The CDR3 runs 14 residues. Germline CDR1 and CDR2: MNHEY and SMNVEV (reference sequence). Trimming stripped 10 bases from V and 0 bases from J, with 10 bases between. The CDR3 DNA reads as TGTGCCACCGCCGTCGGCTCTGGGGCCAACGTCCTGACTTTC. The encoded protein is CATAVGSGANVLTF.

The V call is TRBV28, the J call TRBJ2-5; 12 bases map to TRBD2. This CDR3 is built from 12 residues. V trimming: 7 bases; J trimming: 11 bases; junction bases outside the gene matches: 5. Germline V CDR1 and CDR2: MDHEN, SYDVKM. The CDR3, as DNA: TGTGCCAGCAAGACTAGCGGGGGTGAGCAGTACTTC. This sequence encodes CASKTSGGEQYF. Full variable domain (rest looked up from reference TRBV28 and TRBJ2-5): DVKVTQSSRYLVKRTGEKVFLECVQDMDHENMFWYRQDPGLGLRLIYFSYDVKMKEKGDIPEGYSVSREKKERFSLILESASTNQTSMYLCASKTSGGEQYFGPGTRLLVL.

A note on this clone: Sequence at one end of the junction differs from germline and may be a read error. DNA of the CDR3: TGTGCCAGCAGTTTGGCGTCAGGGGATGGCTACACCTTC. Encoded protein: CASSLASGDGYTF. The rearrangement uses TRBV5-6 and TRBJ1-2; D may be TRBD1 (6 bases). The CDR3 consists of 13 residues. Looked up from germline, CDR1 is SGHDT and CDR2 is YYEEEE.

The V call is TRBV6-6, the J call TRBJ1-5; 7 bases line up with TRBD1. The germline CDR1 and CDR2 sequences are MNHNY and SVGAGI (reference sequence). The V segment lost 6 bases and the J segment 4 bases; nucleotides outside the gene matches: 12. The CDR3 is 16 amino acids. The DNA for the CDR3 is TGTGCCAGCAGAGAGGACAGGAGGGGTTATAATCAGCCCCAGCATTTT. Protein sequence: CASREDRRGYNQPQHF.

The CDR3: CASLERETNEKLFF. The CDR3 DNA sequence: TGTGCCAGCCTTGAAAGGGAAACTAATGAAAAACTGTTTTTT. V is TRBV2 and J is TRBJ1-4; D remains unclear. CDR1 and CDR2 (germline): SNHLY, FYNNEI. The CDR3 has 14 residues. V was shortened by 8 bases and J by 1 base, with 11 bases between the two germline ends.